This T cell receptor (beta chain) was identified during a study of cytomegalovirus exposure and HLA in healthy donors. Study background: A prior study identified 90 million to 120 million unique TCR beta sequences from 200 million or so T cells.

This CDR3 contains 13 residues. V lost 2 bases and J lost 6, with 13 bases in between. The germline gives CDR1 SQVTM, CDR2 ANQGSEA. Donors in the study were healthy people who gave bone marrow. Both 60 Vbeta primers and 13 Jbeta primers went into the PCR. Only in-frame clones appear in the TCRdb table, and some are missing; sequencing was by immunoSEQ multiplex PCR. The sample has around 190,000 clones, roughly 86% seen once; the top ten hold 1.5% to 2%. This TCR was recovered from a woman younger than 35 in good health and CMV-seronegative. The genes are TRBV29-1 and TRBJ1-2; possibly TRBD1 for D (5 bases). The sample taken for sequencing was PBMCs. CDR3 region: CSVERQGNNGYTF. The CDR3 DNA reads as TGCAGCGTTGAAAGGCAGGGAAACAATGGCTACACCTTC.